The text below deals with one T cell receptor beta chain. The sample is drawn from a study of blood T cell repertoires in COVID-19. Whole-study context: Sample material is recorded as cDNA or gDNA derived from T cells, B-cell-depleted T cells, or PBMCs.

Per the germline V gene, CDR1 is MDHEN and CDR2 is SYDVKM. The J segment lost 1 base and the V segment lost 8 bases, leaving 3 bases of the junction unmatched. CDR3 length equals 13 residues. Original data processing: By means of reference gene primer amplification, nucleated cell counts were estimated. Assay: immunoSEQ multiplex PCR; the TCRdb copy retains only in-frame clones and omits some. V and J calls and clone size are as listed in that table; D and trimming were resolved from the DNA. This sample has about 180,000 clones, with around 90% found just once. Participants were aged about 18 to 90 years, lived in around 25 US areas, and enrolled virtually.

Sample: PBMCs or T cells enriched from blood (not recorded which). The V gene is TRBV28, the J gene TRBJ2-3; TRBD1 matches at 7 bases. The TCR comes from a woman aged 18-29 years who had recovered from COVID-19. CDR3 amino acids: CASFDRGTDTQYF. The CDR3 bases are TGTGCCAGCTTCGACAGGGGCACAGATACGCAGTATTTT.